One T cell receptor beta chain is described in this entry. The antigen is not known. The data were taken from a study of monozygotic twins with inflammatory bowel disease. Molecular identifiers with 6-nucleotide sample barcodes were added during cDNA synthesis via template switching. Reprocessing the 5' RACE reads, TCRdb reports a single entry for every CDR3 protein and omits DNA. The sample has 330,000 or so distinct CDR3 sequences. CDR3 length: 12 residues. Germline values: CDR1 SQVTM, CDR2 ANQGSEA. Study results and limitations: No difference in repertoire similarity was seen between concordant and discordant twins, possibly because power was limited.

This chain connects TRBV29-1 to TRBJ2-7. This TCR came from a human donor with ulcerative colitis or Crohn's disease, or a healthy co-twin of an affected twin (not recorded which). The sample taken for sequencing was blood. This CDR3 is CSVEDSSYEQYF.